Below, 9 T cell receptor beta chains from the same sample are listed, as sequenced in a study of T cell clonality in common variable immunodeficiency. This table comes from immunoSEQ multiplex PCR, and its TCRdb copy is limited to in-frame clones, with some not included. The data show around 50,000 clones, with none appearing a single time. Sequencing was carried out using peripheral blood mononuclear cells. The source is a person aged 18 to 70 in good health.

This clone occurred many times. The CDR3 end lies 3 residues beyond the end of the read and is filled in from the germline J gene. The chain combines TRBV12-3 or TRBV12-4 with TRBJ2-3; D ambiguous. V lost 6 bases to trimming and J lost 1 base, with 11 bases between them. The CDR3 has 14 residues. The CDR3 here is CASSPFAGTDTQYF. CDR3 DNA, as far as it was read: TGTGCCAGCAGCCCCTTCGCGGGCACAGATACG.

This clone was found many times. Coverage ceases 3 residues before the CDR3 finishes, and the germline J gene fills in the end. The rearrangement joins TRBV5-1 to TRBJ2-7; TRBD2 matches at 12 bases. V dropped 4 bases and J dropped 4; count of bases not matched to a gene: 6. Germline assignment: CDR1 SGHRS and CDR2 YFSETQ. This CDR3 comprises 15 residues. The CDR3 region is CASSASSGGVYEQYF. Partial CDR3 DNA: TGCGCCAGCAGCGCCTCTAGCGGGGGGGTGTACGAG. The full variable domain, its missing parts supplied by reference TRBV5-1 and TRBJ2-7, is KAGVTQTPRYLIKTRGQQVTLSCSPISGHRSVSWYQQTPGQGLQFLFEYFSETQRNKGNFPGRFSGRQFSNSRSEMNVSTLELGDSALYLCASSASSGGVYEQYFGPGTRLTVT.

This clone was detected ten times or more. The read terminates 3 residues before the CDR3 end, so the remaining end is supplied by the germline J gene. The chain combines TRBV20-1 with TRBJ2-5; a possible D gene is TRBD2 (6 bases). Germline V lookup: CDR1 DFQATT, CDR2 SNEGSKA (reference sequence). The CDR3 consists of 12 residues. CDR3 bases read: TGCAGCGGAGGGCGGGGAGGAGAGACC. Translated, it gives CSGGRGGET. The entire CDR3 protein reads CSGGRGGETQYF.

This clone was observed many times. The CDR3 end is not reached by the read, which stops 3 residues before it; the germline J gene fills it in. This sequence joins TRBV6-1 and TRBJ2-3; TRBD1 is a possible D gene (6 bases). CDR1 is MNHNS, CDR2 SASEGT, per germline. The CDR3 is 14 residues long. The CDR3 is CASSEGGGNQPQYF. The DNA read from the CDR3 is TGTGCCAGCAGTGAGGGTGGGGGCAATCAGCCG.

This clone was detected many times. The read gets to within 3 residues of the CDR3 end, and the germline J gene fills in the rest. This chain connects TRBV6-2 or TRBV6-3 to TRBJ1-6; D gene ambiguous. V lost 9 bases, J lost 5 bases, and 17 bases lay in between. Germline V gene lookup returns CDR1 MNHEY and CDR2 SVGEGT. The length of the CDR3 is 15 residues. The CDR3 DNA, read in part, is TGTGCCAGTACCCAGAACGCGGAGGATAATTCACCC. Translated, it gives CASTQNAEDNSP. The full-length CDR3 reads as CASTQNAEDNSPLHF.

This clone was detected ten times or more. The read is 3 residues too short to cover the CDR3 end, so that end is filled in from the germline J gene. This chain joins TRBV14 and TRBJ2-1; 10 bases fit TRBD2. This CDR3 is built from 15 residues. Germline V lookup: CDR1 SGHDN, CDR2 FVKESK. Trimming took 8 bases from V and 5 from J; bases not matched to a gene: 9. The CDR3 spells CASVKRGGINNEQFF. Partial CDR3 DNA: TGTGCCAGCGTAAAGCGGGGGGGCATTAACAATGAG.

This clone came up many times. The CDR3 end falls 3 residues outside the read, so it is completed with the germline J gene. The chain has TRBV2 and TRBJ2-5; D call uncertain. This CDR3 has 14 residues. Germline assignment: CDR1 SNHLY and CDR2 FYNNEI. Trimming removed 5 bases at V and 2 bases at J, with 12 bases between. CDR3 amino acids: CASSPLTGQETQYF. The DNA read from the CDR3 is TGTGCCAGCAGTCCCCTCACGGGTCAAGAGACC.

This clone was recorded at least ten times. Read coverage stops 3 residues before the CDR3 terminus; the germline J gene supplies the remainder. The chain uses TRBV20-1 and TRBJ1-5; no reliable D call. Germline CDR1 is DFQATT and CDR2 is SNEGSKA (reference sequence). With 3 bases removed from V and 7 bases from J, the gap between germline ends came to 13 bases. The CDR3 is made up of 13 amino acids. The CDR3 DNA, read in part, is TGCAGTGCTAGCGGAGCTCTCGGGCAGCCC. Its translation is CSASGALGQP. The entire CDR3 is CSASGALGQPQHF.

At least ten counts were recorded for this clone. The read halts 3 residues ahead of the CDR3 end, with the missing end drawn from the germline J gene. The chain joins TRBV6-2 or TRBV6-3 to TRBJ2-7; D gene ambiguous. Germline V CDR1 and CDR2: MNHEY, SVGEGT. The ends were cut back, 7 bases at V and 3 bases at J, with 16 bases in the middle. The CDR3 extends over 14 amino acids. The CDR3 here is CASTQARVDYEQYF. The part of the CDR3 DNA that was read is TGTGCCAGCACTCAAGCAAGGGTTGACTACGAG.